Below, 10 T cell receptor beta chains from the same sample are listed, as sequenced in a study of radiation and T cells in renal cell carcinoma. Profiling relied on immunoSEQ multiplex PCR, and the TCRdb table lists in-frame clones only, not all of them. The sample lists tens of thousands of clones, 70% to 80% occurring once. The time point here: blood 4 weeks post-SBRT, at nephrectomy. The treatment was: 15 Gy SBRT to primary tumor, nephrectomy 4 weeks later. The specimen was blood, collected from a patient whose treatment included radiotherapy and nephrectomy. These receptor sequences come from a man aged 55 to 70 with renal cell carcinoma.

The chain has TRBV10-1 and TRBJ2-2; D gene uncertain. This CDR3 has 13 residues. Trimming removed 10 bases from V and 1 base from J, with 10 bases in between. CDR1 is WNHNN, CDR2 SYGVQD, per germline (reference sequence). For the CDR3, the DNA is TGCGCCACTCAGGACCAGAACACCGGGGAGCTGTTTTTT. Protein product: CATQDQNTGELFF.

V and J are TRBV5-4 and TRBJ2-7, with 7 bases matching TRBD1. The germline gives CDR1 SGHNT, CDR2 YYREEE (reference sequence). This CDR3 has 16 residues. With V trimmed by 4 bases and J by 2 bases, 12 bases remained unmatched. CDR3 DNA: TGTGCCAGCAGCCGAGCCGGGACAGCCTTAACCTACGAGCAGTACTTC. Translation gives CASSRAGTALTYEQYF. Combining the CDR3 with reference TRBV5-4 and TRBJ2-7 gives the whole variable domain ETGVTQSPTHLIKTRGQQVTLRCSSQSGHNTVSWYQQALGQGPQFIFQYYREEENGRGNFPPRFSGLQFPNYSSELNVNALELDDSALYLCASSRAGTALTYEQYFGPGTRLTVT.

V is TRBV10-3 and J is TRBJ2-3; either TRBD1 or TRBD2 may supply D (5 bases each). The CDR3 sequence is 16 residues long. V lost 4 bases and J 5 bases, leaving 19 bases between the germline ends. CDR1 and CDR2 from the germline V gene are ENHRY and SYGVKD. CDR3 amino acids: CAISVRGGGFLDTQYF. The CDR3 DNA is TGTGCCATCAGTGTCCGCGGTGGGGGATTTTTAGATACGCAGTATTTT.

The chain combines TRBV27 with TRBJ2-1; D possibly uses TRBD1 or TRBD2 (5 bases each). This CDR3 is built from 17 residues. V was shortened by 2 bases and J by 2 bases, with 16 bases between the two germline ends. Germline CDR1 is MNHEY and CDR2 is SMNVEV (reference sequence). In DNA form, the CDR3 reads TGTGCCAGCAGTTTAGACGGGGCAGGAACTACCTACAATGAGCAGTTCTTC. It specifies CASSLDGAGTTYNEQFF.

The rearrangement uses TRBV6-1 and TRBJ1-6, with 9 bases matching TRBD1. The CDR3 consists of 18 residues. Germline-derived CDR1 and CDR2 are MNHNS and SASEGT. Trimming at V came to 4 bases and at J to 6 bases, leaving 13 bases not matched to a gene. The DNA of the CDR3 is TGTGCCAGCAGTGGGGGACAGGGAGGCCGGGGCTCTAATTCACCCCTCCACTTT. Translated, it gives CASSGGQGGRGSNSPLHF.

The chain employs TRBV15 and TRBJ2-3; 11 bases agree with TRBD2. This CDR3 region has 16 residues. CDR1 LNHNV and CDR2 YYDKDF come from the germline V gene (reference sequence). With 3 bases clipped from V and 1 base from J, the junction kept 3 bases outside the gene matches. CDR3 nucleotide sequence: TGTGCCACCAGCAGCTTGGGACTAGCGGGCACAGATACGCAGTATTTT. It yields the protein CATSSLGLAGTDTQYF.

This chain links TRBV11-2 with TRBJ2-4; D possibly matches TRBD1 or TRBD2 (5 bases each). The V and J ends lost 0 bases and 6 bases respectively, with 12 bases between them. The CDR3 is 15 residues long. Germline-derived CDR1 and CDR2 are SGHAT and FQNNGV. The chain's CDR3 is CASSLDPAGRNIQYF. The CDR3 coding sequence is TGTGCCAGCAGCTTAGATCCTGCAGGGAGAAACATTCAGTACTTC. The full variable domain, in which reference TRBV11-2 and TRBJ2-4 provide the parts outside the CDR3, is EAGVAQSPRYKIIEKRQSVAFWCNPISGHATLYWYQQILGQGPKLLIQFQNNGVVDDSQLPKDRFSAERLKGVDSTLKIQPAKLEDSAVYLCASSLDPAGRNIQYFGAGTRLSVL.

This clone was picked up a small number of times. The gene calls are TRBV6-4 and TRBJ1-2, with 8 bases identical to TRBD1. CDR3 length equals 13 residues. From germline, CDR1 is MRHNA and CDR2 SNTAGT. V trimming: 5 bases; J trimming: 6 bases; junction bases outside the gene matches: 5. The CDR3 DNA reads TGTGCCAGCAGTTTGACAGGGGAGGATGGCTACACCTTC. It encodes CASSLTGEDGYTF.

This sequence joins TRBV7-9 and TRBJ2-2; unclear D gene. Germline V gives CDR1 SEHNR, CDR2 FQNEAQ (reference sequence). V was shortened by 1 base and J by 7 bases, with 4 bases between the two germline ends. The CDR3 has 12 residues. CDR3 region: CASSLEGGELFF. DNA of the CDR3: TGTGCCAGCAGCTTAGAAGGCGGGGAGCTGTTTTTT. Full variable domain (remainder filled in from reference TRBV7-9 and TRBJ2-2): DTGVSQNPRHKITKRGQNVTFRCDPISEHNRLYWYRQTLGQGPEFLTYFQNEAQLEKSRLLSDRFSAERPKGSFSTLEIQRTEQGDSAMYLCASSLEGGELFFGEGSRLTVL.

This chain joins TRBV11-2 and TRBJ1-5; D call uncertain. The V end lost 3 bases, the J end lost 1 base, and 7 bases lay between the germline ends. Germline-derived CDR1 and CDR2 are SGHAT and FQNNGV. The CDR3 extends over 14 amino acids. CDR3 DNA sequence: TGTGCCAGCAGCTTCGGGTCGAGCAATCAGCCCCAGCATTTT. It is translated as CASSFGSSNQPQHF.